A selection of T cell receptor beta chains follows, all from one sample in a study of blood T cell repertoires in COVID-19. TCRdb's copy holds only in-frame clones and misses some; the assay was immunoSEQ multiplex PCR. The sample has more than 50,000 clones, approximately 78% seen once. The sequenced sample consisted of peripheral blood. The receptors were sampled from a human donor in a cohort sampled during active COVID-19. CDR3s include the opening cysteine and the closing phenylalanine or tryptophan. D genes are given only for firm matches. Not all rows give a size; the values are once, few, many and, for expanded clones, a class.

clone size: once
D gene: TRBD1
J gene: TRBJ1-5
V gene: TRBV6-6
CDR3 length: 19
CDR3 DNA: TGTGCCAGCAGTCCTACCATTGGGACAGGGTCTTTACGCAATCAGCCCCAGCATTTT
CDR3 protein: CASSPTIGTGSLRNQPQHF

clone size: .
D gene: .
J gene: TRBJ2-3
V gene: TRBV27
CDR3 length: 13
CDR3 DNA: TGTGCCAGCAGTTTTTCCTTTTTGGATACGCAGTATTTT
CDR3 protein: CASSFSFLDTQYF

clone size: .
D gene: .
J gene: TRBJ1-1
V gene: TRBV7-6
CDR3 length: 14
CDR3 DNA: TGTGCCAGCAGCTCAAGAGGTCCGAACACTGAAGCTTTCTTT
CDR3 protein: CASSSRGPNTEAFF

clone size: once
D gene: .
J gene: TRBJ2-1
V gene: TRBV7-8
CDR3 length: 15
CDR3 DNA: TGTGCCAGCACCAAGGCGAGGGTTACCTACAATGAGCAGTTCTTC
CDR3 protein: CASTKARVTYNEQFF

clone size: .
D gene: .
J gene: TRBJ2-1
V gene: TRBV2
CDR3 length: 11
CDR3 DNA: TGTGCCAGCAGTGGATTGGGGGGACAGTTCTTC
CDR3 protein: CASSGLGGQFF

clone size: .
D gene: .
J gene: TRBJ1-1
V gene: TRBV18
CDR3 length: 15
CDR3 DNA: TGTGCCAGCTCACCACCGACAGGCTCGAACACTGAAGCTTTCTTT
CDR3 protein: CASSPPTGSNTEAFF

clone size: .
D gene: TRBD1
J gene: TRBJ2-2
V gene: TRBV11-2
CDR3 length: 17
CDR3 DNA: TGTGCCAGCAGCACCTGGACAGGGCCCGCGAACACCGGGGAGCTGTTTTTT
CDR3 protein: CASSTWTGPANTGELFF

clone size: .
D gene: TRBD1
J gene: TRBJ1-2
V gene: TRBV30
CDR3 length: 16
CDR3 DNA: TGTGCCTGGAGCAGAACCCCGGGACAGGGACCCTTTGGCTACACCTTC
CDR3 protein: CAWSRTPGQGPFGYTF

clone size: .
D gene: TRBD1
J gene: TRBJ1-2
V gene: TRBV7-9
CDR3 length: 16
CDR3 DNA: TGTGCCAGCAGCCATCACCAGGGGGGGACAGGAGATGGCTACACCTTC
CDR3 protein: CASSHHQGGTGDGYTF

clone size: .
D gene: .
J gene: TRBJ2-3
V gene: TRBV19
CDR3 length: 16
CDR3 DNA: TGTGCCAGTACCCCCTTGGGGGGGGCCCTCACAGATACGCAGTATTTT
CDR3 protein: CASTPLGGALTDTQYF

clone size: .
D gene: TRBD2
J gene: TRBJ2-5
V gene: TRBV29-1
CDR3 length: 11
CDR3 DNA: TGCAGCGGGGGACTAGCGGAGACCCAGTACTTC
CDR3 protein: CSGGLAETQYF

clone size: .
D gene: .
J gene: TRBJ2-3
V gene: TRBV5-1
CDR3 length: 14
CDR3 DNA: TGCGCCAGCAGCTGGGCACGGAACACAGATACGCAGTATTTT
CDR3 protein: CASSWARNTDTQYF

clone size: .
D gene: .
J gene: TRBJ1-5
V gene: TRBV7-2
CDR3 length: 14
CDR3 DNA: TGTGCCAGCAGCTTAAAAGGGGGGGATCAGCCCCAGCATTTT
CDR3 protein: CASSLKGGDQPQHF

clone size: .
D gene: TRBD1
J gene: TRBJ2-7
V gene: TRBV12-3/TRBV12-4
CDR3 length: 12
CDR3 DNA: TGTGCCAGCACCCGGACAGGGGCCGAGCAGTACTTC
CDR3 protein: CASTRTGAEQYF

clone size: .
D gene: .
J gene: TRBJ1-2
V gene: TRBV7-9
CDR3 length: 13
CDR3 DNA: TGTGCCAGCAGCTTAGCCGGAGGCTATGGCTACACCTTC
CDR3 protein: CASSLAGGYGYTF